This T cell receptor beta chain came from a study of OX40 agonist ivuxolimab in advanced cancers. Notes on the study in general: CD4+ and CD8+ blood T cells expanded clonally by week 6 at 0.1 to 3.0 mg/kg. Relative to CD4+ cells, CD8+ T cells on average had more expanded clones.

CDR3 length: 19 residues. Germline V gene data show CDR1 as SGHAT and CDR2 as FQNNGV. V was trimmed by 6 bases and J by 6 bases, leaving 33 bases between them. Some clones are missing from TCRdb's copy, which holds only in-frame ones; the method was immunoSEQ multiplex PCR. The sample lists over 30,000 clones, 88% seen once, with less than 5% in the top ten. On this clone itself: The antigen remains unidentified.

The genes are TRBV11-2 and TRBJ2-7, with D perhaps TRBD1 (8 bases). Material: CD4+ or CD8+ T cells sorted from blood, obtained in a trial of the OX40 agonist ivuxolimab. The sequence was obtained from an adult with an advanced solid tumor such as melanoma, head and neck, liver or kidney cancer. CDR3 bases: TGTGCCAGCAGACAACTCCGATCAGGGGAGGGGACAGGAACCCGCGAGCAGTACTTC. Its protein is CASRQLRSGEGTGTREQYF. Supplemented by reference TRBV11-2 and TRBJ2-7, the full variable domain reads EAGVAQSPRYKIIEKRQSVAFWCNPISGHATLYWYQQILGQGPKLLIQFQNNGVVDDSQLPKDRFSAERLKGVDSTLKIQPAKLEDSAVYLCASRQLRSGEGTGTREQYFGPGTRLTVT.